The TCR beta chain under discussion was sequenced for a study of cytomegalovirus exposure and HLA in healthy donors. Broader study findings: A later examination showed that TCR association rates differed by HLA locus, with DRB1 most and HLA-C fewest. In a later analysis, CMV-associated beta chains were mostly HLA-associated, it appeared. A few CMV-associated chains were confirmed in vitro to be specific for CMV antigens.

CDR3 length: 18 residues. From germline, CDR1 is LNHNV and CDR2 YYDKDF (reference sequence). With 0 bases removed from V and 3 bases from J, the gap between germline ends came to 15 bases. 60 Vbeta and 13 Jbeta primers were used in PCR. Measured with immunoSEQ multiplex PCR; TCRdb has only the in-frame clones, and not every one. Among hundreds of thousands of clones listed, just under 85% were seen once. With respect to this clone: Its target is not known.

The J gene is TRBJ1-6, the V gene TRBV15; tentative D call: TRBD1 (5 bases). This clonotype was obtained from a woman aged 40 to 49 in good health and CMV-seronegative. Sequenced input: PBMCs. DNA of the CDR3: TGTGCCACCAGCAGAGAATTGGGAAGCGGGGGCTATAATTCACCCCTCCACTTT. Protein product: CATSRELGSGGYNSPLHF.